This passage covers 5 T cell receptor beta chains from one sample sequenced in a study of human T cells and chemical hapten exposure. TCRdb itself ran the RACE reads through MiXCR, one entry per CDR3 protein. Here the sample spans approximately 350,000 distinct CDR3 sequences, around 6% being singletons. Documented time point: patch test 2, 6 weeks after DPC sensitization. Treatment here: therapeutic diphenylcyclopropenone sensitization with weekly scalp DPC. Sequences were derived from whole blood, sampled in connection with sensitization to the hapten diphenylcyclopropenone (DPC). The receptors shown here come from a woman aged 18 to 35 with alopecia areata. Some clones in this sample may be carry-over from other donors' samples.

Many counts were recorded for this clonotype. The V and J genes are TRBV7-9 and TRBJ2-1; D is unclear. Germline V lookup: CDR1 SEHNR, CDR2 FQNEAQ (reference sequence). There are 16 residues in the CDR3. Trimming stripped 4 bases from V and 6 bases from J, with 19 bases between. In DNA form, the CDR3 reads TGTGCCAGCAGCTCAGATGACTCCCCGATACGCAATGAGCAGTTCTTC. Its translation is CASSSDDSPIRNEQFF.

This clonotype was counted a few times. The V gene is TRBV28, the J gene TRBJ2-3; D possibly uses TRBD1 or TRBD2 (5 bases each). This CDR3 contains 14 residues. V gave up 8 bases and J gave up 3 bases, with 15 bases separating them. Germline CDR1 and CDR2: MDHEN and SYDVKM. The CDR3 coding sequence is TGTGCCAGCCTATCACGGGGCGAGACAGATACGCAGTATTTT. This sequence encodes CASLSRGETDTQYF.

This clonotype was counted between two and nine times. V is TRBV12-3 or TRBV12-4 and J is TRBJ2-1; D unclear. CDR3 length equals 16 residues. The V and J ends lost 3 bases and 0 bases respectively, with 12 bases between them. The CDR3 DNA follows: TGTGCCAGCAGTTTTGGCCACAGCAGCTCCTACAATGAGCAGTTCTTC. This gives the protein CASSFGHSSSYNEQFF.

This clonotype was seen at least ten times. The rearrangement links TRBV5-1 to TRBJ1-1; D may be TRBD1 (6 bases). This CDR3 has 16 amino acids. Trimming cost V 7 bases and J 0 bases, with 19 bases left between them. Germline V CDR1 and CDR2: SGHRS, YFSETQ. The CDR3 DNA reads TGCGCCAGCCACCGAGGGACATTGCTCATGAACACTGAAGCTTTCTTT. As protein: CASHRGTLLMNTEAFF.

Here the CDR3 reads CASSQNRNTGELFF. Here the CDR3 DNA reads TGTGCCAGCAGTCAGAACAGGAACACCGGGGAGCTGTTTTTT. The V call is TRBV2, the J call TRBJ2-2, with D hard to call. CDR3 length: 14 amino acids. The germline CDR1 and CDR2 sequences are SNHLY and FYNNEI. V was clipped by 5 bases and J by 1 base, with 8 bases between them.